These 8 T cell receptor beta chains were sequenced from one sample in a study of control samples from healthy donors and cancer patients (dated by TCRdb to 2020 to 2022). Library construction relied on the immunoSEQ multiplex PCR assay. Entries here come from immuneACCESS through TCRdb and include only in-frame sequences with V and J called. Some clones fail to appear in such tables; in the studies checked, an unresolved V gene covers under half of the shortfall, and the cause of the remainder is unknown. In all, the sample holds over 55,000 clones, and approximately 89% of those were seen once. The ten most abundant clones make up around 0.9% of the sample. The sequencing input was PBMCs. These receptors all come from a man in his thirties or forties with colorectal cancer.

The chain has TRBV5-4 and TRBJ2-2; no reliable D call. The germline gives CDR1 SGHNT, CDR2 YYREEE (reference sequence). V was shortened by 0 bases and J by 5 bases, with 2 bases between the two germline ends. This CDR3 has 12 residues. The CDR3 bases are TGTGCCAGCAGCTTGGCGACCGGGGAGCTGTTTTTT. Its translation is CASSLATGELFF.

The chain joins TRBV24-1 to TRBJ2-2; possible D gene TRBD1, 6 bases. Trimming pared 3 bases from V and 5 bases from J, leaving 15 bases between. The CDR3 runs to 16 residues. The germline V gene has CDR1 KGHDR and CDR2 SFDVKD. CDR3 coding DNA: TGTGCCACCAGTGATAATAAGGACAGTTCAACCGGGGAGCTGTTTTTT. Its translation: CATSDNKDSSTGELFF.

The chain recombines TRBV24-1 with TRBJ2-2, with 12 bases that match TRBD2. Per the germline V gene, CDR1 is KGHDR and CDR2 is SFDVKD. J lost 6 bases, V lost 6 bases, and 7 bases had no gene match. This CDR3 comprises 16 residues. DNA for the CDR3: TGTGCCACCAGTCCTAGCGGGGGGGCCGTCGCCGGGGAGCTGTTTTTT. This sequence encodes CATSPSGGAVAGELFF.

V usage is TRBV6-2 or TRBV6-3 and J usage is TRBJ2-2; 9 positions match TRBD2. The V gene end was trimmed by 5 bases and the J gene end by 4 bases; junction bases not matched to a gene: 5. The germline CDR1 and CDR2 sequences are MNHEY and SVGEGT. The CDR3 is 15 residues long. CDR3 sequence: CASSPLAGATGELFF. CDR3 bases: TGTGCCAGCAGTCCCTTAGCGGGGGCCACCGGGGAGCTGTTTTTT.

The chain joins TRBV7-4 to TRBJ1-3; 7 bases are shared with TRBD1. V lost 5 bases and J lost 0; bases outside the gene matches: 10. This CDR3 has 17 amino acids. The germline CDR1 and CDR2 sequences are SGHVT and SQSDAQ. CDR3 in DNA: TGTGCCAGCAGCCTAATCTGGGACAGCGCCTCTGGAAACACCATATATTTT. This sequence encodes CASSLIWDSASGNTIYF.

This clone appeared a few times. J is TRBJ1-5 and V is TRBV3-1 (or the pseudogene TRBV3-2); D gene unclear. Per the germline V gene, CDR1 is LGHDT and CDR2 is YNNKEL (reference sequence). V was clipped by 5 bases and J by 7 bases, with 12 bases between them. The length of the CDR3 is 13 residues. This CDR3 reads CASSGDYHQPQHF. In DNA, the CDR3 is TGTGCCAGCAGCGGCGATTACCACCAGCCCCAGCATTTT.

The chain recombines TRBV14 with TRBJ2-7; D unclear. CDR1 and CDR2 from the germline V gene are SGHDN and FVKESK. The CDR3 sequence is 12 residues long. V lost 4 bases to trimming and J lost 3 bases, with 7 bases between them. The CDR3 region is CASSPTNYEQYF. The CDR3 nucleotides are TGTGCCAGCAGCCCTACTAACTACGAGCAGTACTTC.

This sequence joins TRBV4-2 and TRBJ1-2, with 11 bases matching TRBD1. V was clipped by 3 bases and J by 8 bases; unmatched bases: 8. Germline-derived CDR1 and CDR2 are LGHNA and YNFKEQ. The CDR3 has 15 residues. The CDR3 protein is CASSQDRGLAFGYTF. The CDR3 nucleotides read TGTGCCAGCAGCCAGGACAGGGGGCTCGCGTTCGGCTACACCTTC.